This T cell receptor beta chain emerged from a study of beta chain features in type 1 diabetes. Study-wide points: In the patient group, naive, central memory and Treg TCRB repertoires seemed more alike than in the healthy donor group. The question left open here concerned HLA type influencing TCRB rearrangement.

This clone was seen a handful of times. The antigen remains unidentified. CDR3 size: 15 residues. Trimming took off 2 bases at V and 4 bases at J, with 9 bases between the two ends. The V gene's germline CDR1 is SGHAT and CDR2 FQNNGV. It was one heparinised blood draw, averaging roughly 120 mL, that each donor gave. By way of CD45RO/CCR7/CD25/CD127/CD95/CD27, the CD4+ regulatory, stem cell-like memory, central memory and naive cells were sorted. Expressed TCRB transcripts were sequenced because the entire RNA isolate underwent reverse transcription. Some clones are missing from TCRdb's copy, which holds only in-frame ones; the method was immunoSEQ multiplex PCR. The table shows some 900,000 clones, with 15% to 20% occurring only once.

Sequencing input: naive CD4+ T cells from blood. The receptor was derived from a woman aged 18-30 years in good health. The J gene is TRBJ2-6, the V gene TRBV11-2; no clear D. This CDR3 reads CASSLSAVGANVLTF. The CDR3 coding sequence is TGTGCCAGCAGCTTAAGCGCGGTAGGGGCCAACGTCCTGACTTTC.